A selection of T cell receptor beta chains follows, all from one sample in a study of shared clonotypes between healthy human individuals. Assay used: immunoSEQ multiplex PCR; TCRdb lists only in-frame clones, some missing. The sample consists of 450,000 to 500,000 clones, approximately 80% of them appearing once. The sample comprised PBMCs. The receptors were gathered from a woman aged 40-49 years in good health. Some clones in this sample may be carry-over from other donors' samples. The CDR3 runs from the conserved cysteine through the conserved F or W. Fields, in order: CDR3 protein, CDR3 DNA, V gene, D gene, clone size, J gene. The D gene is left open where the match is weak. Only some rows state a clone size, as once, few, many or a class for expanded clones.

CASSFPLAGGPVSYNEQFF | TGTGCCAGCAGTTTTCCACTAGCGGGAGGGCCTGTGTCCTACAATGAGCAGTTCTTC | TRBV28 | TRBD2 | - | TRBJ2-1
CASSTPRLAGGYNEQFF | TGTGCCAGTAGTACCCCTAGACTAGCGGGGGGGTACAATGAGCAGTTCTTC | TRBV19 | TRBD2 | - | TRBJ2-1
CASSRLGLADYEQYF | TGCGCCAGCAGCCGTTTGGGTCTAGCGGATTACGAGCAGTACTTC | TRBV4-1 | TRBD2 | - | TRBJ2-7
CASSKQGEQPQHF | TGTGCCAGCAGTAAACAGGGGGAGCAGCCCCAGCATTTT | TRBV27 | TRBD1 | - | TRBJ1-5
CASSEQARKGDTQYF | TGTGCCAGCAGTGAACAGGCTAGAAAGGGAGATACGCAGTATTTT | TRBV2 | - | - | TRBJ2-3
CATSRDGLSGRAGKTQYF | TGTGCCACCAGCAGAGATGGGCTTAGCGGGAGGGCCGGAAAGACCCAGTACTTC | TRBV15 | TRBD2 | many | TRBJ2-5
CASSLFGATEAFF | TGTGCCAGCAGCTTATTTGGGGCAACTGAAGCTTTCTTT | TRBV11-2 | - | once | TRBJ1-1
CASSANRGEAFF | TGTGCCAGCAGTGCAAACAGGGGGGAAGCTTTCTTT | TRBV6-1 | TRBD1 | - | TRBJ1-1
CSAPSGNTIYF | TGCAGTGCTCCATCTGGAAACACCATATATTTT | TRBV20-1 | - | few | TRBJ1-3
CASSLARLGELAKNIQYF | TGTGCCAGCAGCTTAGCGCGTCTGGGGGAATTAGCCAAAAACATTCAGTACTTC | TRBV7-8 | - | once | TRBJ2-4
CASKASGALDEQFF | TGTGCCAGCAAGGCTAGCGGGGCTTTGGATGAGCAGTTCTTC | TRBV6-4 | TRBD2 | - | TRBJ2-1
CASSPGTGGFPDTQYF | TGTGCCAGCAGCCCCGGGACAGGGGGGTTCCCAGATACGCAGTATTTT | TRBV2 | TRBD1 | once | TRBJ2-3
CASSAGTSRTGETQYF | TGTGCCAGCAGCGCAGGGACTAGCAGAACTGGGGAGACCCAGTACTTC | TRBV9 | TRBD2 | - | TRBJ2-5
CASSVARGSGSDEQFF | TGCGCCAGCAGCGTGGCGAGGGGGAGCGGGAGCGACGAGCAGTTCTTC | TRBV5-1 | TRBD2 | - | TRBJ2-1
CASRGQGAPYEQYF | TGTGCCAGCAGGGGACAGGGGGCCCCCTACGAGCAGTACTTC | TRBV27 | TRBD1 | few | TRBJ2-7
CASSLGPAGGNEQFF | TGTGCCAGCAGCTTAGGCCCAGCGGGAGGGAATGAGCAGTTCTTC | TRBV7-2 | TRBD2 | - | TRBJ2-1
CASNRDRGQDEQFF | TGTGCCAGCAACCGAGACAGGGGGCAGGATGAGCAGTTCTTC | TRBV6-6 | TRBD1 | - | TRBJ2-1
CASSLDSTSYEQYF | TGTGCCAGCAGCTTGGACAGCACCTCCTACGAGCAGTACTTC | TRBV7-2 | - | - | TRBJ2-7
CASSGTGLAYEQYF | TGTGCCAGCAGCGGGACAGGGCTGGCCTACGAGCAGTACTTC | TRBV11-2 | TRBD1 | few | TRBJ2-7
CASSQVAYEQYF | TGTGCCAGCAGCCAAGTAGCTTACGAGCAGTACTTC | TRBV14 | - | - | TRBJ2-7
CASSQDTSADTQYF | TGCGCCAGCAGCCAAGATACATCAGCAGATACGCAGTATTTT | TRBV4-3 | - | - | TRBJ2-3
CASSPILRAKERFF | TGCGCCAGCAGCCCAATTCTAAGGGCCAAAGAGCGGTTCTTC | TRBV4-1 | - | - | TRBJ2-1
CASSRTLAGTYEQYF | TGTGCCAGTAGTAGAACCCTAGCGGGGACCTACGAGCAGTACTTC | TRBV19 | TRBD2 | - | TRBJ2-7
CASSSDRAGELFF | TGTGCCAGCAGTTCGGACAGGGCCGGGGAGCTGTTTTTT | TRBV6-5 | TRBD1 | few | TRBJ2-2
CASRKIGTTNTEAFF | TGTGCCAGCAGAAAAATCGGGACAACGAACACTGAAGCTTTCTTT | TRBV27 | - | - | TRBJ1-1
CASSATGGYSYNEQFF | TGTGCCAGCAGCGCGACAGGGGGTTACTCCTACAATGAGCAGTTCTTC | TRBV9 | TRBD1 | - | TRBJ2-1
CSVAGVANTEAFF | TGCAGCGTAGCCGGGGTGGCGAACACTGAAGCTTTCTTT | TRBV29-1 | - | - | TRBJ1-1
CAFHPRESGYEQYF | TGTGCCTTCCATCCTAGGGAGAGCGGCTACGAGCAGTACTTC | TRBV30 | - | - | TRBJ2-7
CASRVNRVYNEQFF | TGTGCCAGCAGAGTTAACAGGGTTTACAATGAGCAGTTCTTC | TRBV6-1 | - | - | TRBJ2-1
CASSSDSTDTQYF | TGTGCCAGCAGTTCAGACAGTACAGATACGCAGTATTTT | TRBV28 | - | - | TRBJ2-3
CASSPYLGSGGSGEQYF | TGTGCCAGCAGCCCCTACCTCGGGTCAGGGGGTAGCGGGGAGCAGTACTTC | TRBV2 | - | - | TRBJ2-7
CASSQDLRGSQPQHF | TGCGCCAGCAGCCAAGATTTGAGGGGCAGTCAGCCCCAGCATTTT | TRBV4-3 | - | - | TRBJ1-5
CASSVWGTNTEAFF | TGTGCCAGCAGTGTTTGGGGGACTAACACTGAAGCTTTCTTT | TRBV6-1 | - | - | TRBJ1-1
CASSVVDNSREQYF | TGTGCCAGCAGCGTAGTGGACAATTCACGCGAGCAGTACTTC | TRBV9 | - | - | TRBJ2-7
CASSYGSSTEAFF | TGTGCCAGCAGTTACGGTTCGAGCACTGAAGCTTTCTTT | TRBV6-5 | - | - | TRBJ1-1
CASSPQISSGANVLTF | TGCGCCAGCAGCCCCCAGATCAGCTCTGGGGCCAACGTCCTGACTTTC | TRBV7-9 | - | - | TRBJ2-6
CASSFPASGITGELFF | TGTGCCAGCAGCTTCCCGGCTAGCGGGATCACCGGGGAGCTGTTTTTT | TRBV11-3 | TRBD2 | - | TRBJ2-2
CASSERGSGDYEQYF | TGTGCCAGCAGTGAAAGGGGTAGCGGGGATTACGAGCAGTACTTC | TRBV6-1 | TRBD2 | - | TRBJ2-7
CASSPDVWSSGNTIYF | TGTGCCAGCAGCCCCGATGTTTGGTCCTCTGGAAACACCATATATTTT | TRBV9 | - | - | TRBJ1-3
CASSVTSGRLGTQYF | TGCGCCAGCAGTGTGACTAGCGGGAGATTAGGGACCCAGTACTTC | TRBV10-2 | TRBD2 | - | TRBJ2-5
CASSSDRGRNYGYTF | TGTGCCAGCAGTTCCGACAGGGGGAGGAACTATGGCTACACCTTC | TRBV6-5 | TRBD1 | - | TRBJ1-2
CASTSGFGYNEQFF | TGTGCCAGCACCTCAGGTTTTGGCTACAATGAGCAGTTCTTC | TRBV27 | - | once | TRBJ2-1